Each of the 9 T cell receptor beta chains below was sequenced from the same sample in a study of tissue T cells after allogeneic stem cell transplantation. The assay was immunoSEQ multiplex PCR, and TCRdb's table has in-frame clones only and misses some. The table lists 4,500 to 5,000 clones, 45% to 50% of them singletons. Documented time point: mouse harvest day 14 after allogeneic transplant. The graft held 10^6 splenic CD5+ T cells and 10^7 T-cell-depleted bone marrow cells. The specimen sequenced was lymph node tissue. Every receptor here comes from a female BALB/c mouse given C57BL/6 T cells with graft-versus-host disease after an allogeneic hematopoietic cell transplant.

About this clone itself: The gene names given are mouse names. The read ends 1 residue shy of where the CDR3 ends; the end is completed using the germline J gene. This chain connects TRBV26 to TRBJ1-6; D gene ambiguous. TRBJ1-6 is an ORF, and what it does is uncertain. CDR1 and CDR2 (germline): KGHPV, FQNQEV (reference sequence). The CDR3 is 12 residues long. V was pared by 2 bases and J by 7 bases, with 3 bases between. CDR3 DNA, as far as it was read: TGTGCCAGCAGTCTGGACAATTCGCCCCTCTAC. Encoded protein: CASSLDNSPLY. The full CDR3 protein is CASSLDNSPLYF.

Of note for this clone: Germline and genes: mouse. The CDR3 end falls 1 residue outside the read, so it is completed with the germline J gene. Different DNA sequences within this sample yield the same CDR3. The chain is built from TRBV31 and TRBJ2-5; the D gene is possibly TRBD2 (7 bases). Trimming stripped 0 bases from V and 4 bases from J, with 8 bases between. Germline V gives CDR1 GKSSPN, CDR2 SITVG. The CDR3 contains 13 residues. The CDR3 sequence: CAWSLGGEDTQYF. The sequenced CDR3 bases are TGTGCCTGGAGTCTAGGGGGGGAAGACACCCAGTAC.

This clone appeared a few times. These gene names are mouse names. CDR3 sequence reads: CASSLVSSGNTLYF. CDR3 bases read: TGTGCCAGCAGCTTAGTCAGTTCTGGAAATACGCTCTAT. V gene TRBV3 combines with J gene TRBJ1-3; D uncertain. From the germline J gene comes the end of the CDR3, since the read stops 1 residue before it. V lost 1 base and J 0 bases, leaving 4 bases between the germline ends. The CDR3 sequence is 14 residues long. CDR1 and CDR2 (germline): SNHLY, FYNGKV (reference sequence).

A word on this clone: Genes and germline come from the mouse. The missing CDR3 end, 1 residue past where the read stops, is filled in from the germline J gene. The chain uses TRBV17 and TRBJ1-1; 8 bases line up with TRBD1. The germline V gene has CDR1 MNHDT and CDR2 YYDKIL. The CDR3 spans 14 residues. V was clipped by 3 bases and J by 1 base; unmatched bases: 1. The CDR3 DNA, read in part, is TGTGCTAGCAGTAGCAGGGGGCAAAACACAGAAGTCTTC. Amino acid sequence: CASSSRGQNTEVF. The complete CDR3 reads CASSSRGQNTEVFF. The complete variable domain, with remaining parts taken from reference TRBV17 and TRBJ1-1, reads DTTVKQNPRYKLARVGKPVNLICSQTMNHDTMYWYQKKPNQAPKLLLFYYDKILNREADTFEKFQSSRPNNSFCSLYIGSAGLEYSAMYLCASSSRGQNTEVFFGKGTRLTVV.

As for this clone: Gene names are the mouse ones. The DNA read from the CDR3 is TGTGCCAGCAGCTTCCGGACTGGAAGTCAAAACACCTTGTAC. This translates into CASSFRTGSQNTLY. The whole CDR3 sequence reads CASSFRTGSQNTLYF. The chain has TRBV3 and TRBJ2-4, with 7 bases fitting TRBD2. The read ends 1 residue early relative to the CDR3; the germline J gene fills the gap. Germline trimming cut 3 bases from V and 0 bases from J; bases unmatched to any gene: 3. The CDR3 runs to 15 residues. Germline CDR1 reads SNHLY; CDR2 reads FYNGKV (reference sequence).

Details on this clone: Gene names refer to mouse genes. Read coverage stops 1 residue before the CDR3 terminus; the germline J gene supplies the remainder. The chain joins TRBV1 to TRBJ1-3, with 10 bases aligning to TRBD1. V was pared by 5 bases and J by 2 bases, with 6 bases of the junction left unmatched. The CDR3 covers 16 residues. Germline CDR1 is NSQYPW and CDR2 is LRSPGD (reference sequence). This chain's CDR3 is CTCSSMGQGTGNTLYF. Incomplete CDR3 DNA: TGCACCTGCAGTTCCATGGGACAGGGGACTGGAAATACGCTCTAT.

Remarks on this clone: Gene names and germline match the mouse. The read finishes 1 residue shy of the CDR3 end, and the germline J gene is used to complete it. The chain is built from TRBV4 and TRBJ2-4, with 11 nucleotides matching TRBD2. V lost 6 bases, J lost 4 bases, and 0 bases stayed unmatched. This CDR3 comprises 13 residues. From germline, CDR1 is LGHDT and CDR2 YNNKQL (reference sequence). CDR3 DNA (partial): TGTGCCAGCAGGGACTGGGGGGAAAACACCTTGTAC. Translation: CASRDWGENTLY. The CDR3 in full is CASRDWGENTLYF.

As concerns this clone: The genes and germline here are from mouse. The read falls 1 residue short of the CDR3 end, and the missing part is taken from the germline J gene. The chain links TRBV4 to TRBJ1-2; D may be TRBD1 (5 bases). Trimming removed 5 bases from V and 0 bases from J, with 7 bases in between. This CDR3 comprises 13 residues. Germline loops: CDR1 LGHDT, CDR2 YNNKQL (reference sequence). Incomplete CDR3 DNA: TGTGCCAGCAGCCAGACAGCAAACTCCGACTACACC. Translated: CASSQTANSDYT. The entire CDR3 sequence reads CASSQTANSDYTF.

To note about this clone: Germline and genes here are mouse. The read stops 1 residue short of the end of the CDR3; the missing end is completed from the germline J gene. The V call is TRBV5, the J call TRBJ1-4, with D possibly being TRBD1 (6 bases). From germline, CDR1 is LGHNA and CDR2 YNLKQL (reference sequence). Trimming removed 0 bases at V and 5 bases at J, with 10 bases between. This CDR3 is built from 15 residues. The CDR3 reads CASSQDSQGNERLFF. The covered CDR3 bases are TGTGCCAGCAGCCAAGACTCACAGGGAAACGAAAGATTATTT.